Below are 31 T cell receptor delta chains sequenced from a single sample in a study of gamma-delta chains in newborns, infants, children. TCRdb re-analyzed the reads via CATT. Among about 4,000 delta-chain clones listed, about two fifths were seen once. Sequencing was performed on blood. These receptors originate from a child who received the measles vaccine.

This sequence joins TRDV1 and TRDJ3; 9 nucleotides match TRDD3. This CDR3 is built from 22 residues. The germline V gene encodes CDR1 TSWWSYY and CDR2 QGS. With 1 base clipped from V and 0 bases from J, the junction kept 13 bases outside the gene matches. The CDR3 here is CALGEQLYWGTNTSWDTRQMFF. The CDR3 nucleotides are TGTGCTCTTGGGGAACAATTATACTGGGGGACCAATACCTCCTGGGACACCCGACAGATGTTTTTC.

The V call is TRDV1, the J call TRDJ1, with TRDD3 matching 11 bases. CDR3 size: 22 residues. CDR1 TSWWSYY and CDR2 QGS come from the germline V gene. The J segment lost 2 bases and the V segment lost 0 bases, leaving 20 bases of the junction unmatched. CDR3 in amino acids: CALGELEITILWGIQGTDKLIF. CDR3 in DNA: TGTGCTCTTGGGGAACTAGAGATTACAATTCTCTGGGGGATACAGGGTACCGATAAACTCATCTTT.

This chain's CDR3 is CALGELYPHTHGVTDKLIF. The CDR3, as DNA: TGTGCTCTTGGGGAACTTTATCCACACACGCATGGGGTAACCGATAAACTCATCTTT. V is TRDV1 and J is TRDJ1; D is perhaps TRDD3 (5 bases). CDR1 is TSWWSYY, CDR2 QGS, per germline. The CDR3 length is 19 residues. V lost 0 bases and J lost 2, with 22 bases in between.

In its sample, this clone was seen a few times. This rearrangement joins TRDV1 to TRDJ3; D is possibly TRDD3 (6 bases). Trimming stripped 2 bases from V and 0 bases from J, with 20 bases between. The CDR3 is made up of 21 amino acids. CDR1 and CDR2 (germline): TSWWSYY, QGS. CDR3 sequence (DNA): TGTGCTCTTGGGGAAAACGGTTGGGGATCCACCAGCTCCTGGGACACCCGACAGATGTTTTTC. It specifies CALGENGWGSTSSWDTRQMFF.

In this sample, this clone is medium-sized. V usage is TRDV1 and J usage is TRDJ1; 9 bases align to TRDD3. CDR1 is TSWWSYY, CDR2 QGS, per germline. CDR3 length: 17 residues. The V and J ends lost 4 bases and 11 bases, in that order; junction bases with no gene match: 20. DNA of the CDR3: TGTGCTCTTGGGGGAGACCTCACAAGGGGGATACTCCCTTATCTCATCTTT. Amino acid sequence: CALGGDLTRGILPYLIF.

The rearrangement links TRDV1 to TRDJ2, with 12 bases aligning to TRDD3. From germline, CDR1 is TSWWSYY and CDR2 QGS. Trimming cost V 5 bases and J 0 bases; bases outside gene matches: 19. The CDR3 sequence is 22 residues long. The CDR3 spells CALGKLIRAGGYEPPLTAQLFF. CDR3 DNA: TGTGCTCTTGGGAAGCTCATCCGCGCTGGGGGATACGAGCCGCCTTTGACAGCACAACTCTTCTTT.

This clone is medium-sized within its sample. The V gene is TRDV2, the J gene TRDJ3; 9 bases map to TRDD3. The CDR3 totals 19 residues. The junction had 7 bases not matched to a gene; V was cut back by 2 bases and J by 0 bases. Germline assignment: CDR1 GEAIGNYY and CDR2 EKD. In nucleotides, the CDR3 is TGTGCCTGTGACAGACTGGGGGACTCAAGCTCCTGGGACACCCGACAGATGTTTTTC. The encoded protein is CACDRLGDSSSWDTRQMFF.

In its sample, this clone is medium-sized. The J gene is TRDJ1, the V gene TRDV2; 7 nucleotides agree with TRDD3. The CDR3 is 21 amino acids. Germline V lookup: CDR1 GEAIGNYY, CDR2 EKD. The V gene end was trimmed by 0 bases and the J gene end by 0 bases; junction bases not matched to a gene: 21. The DNA for the CDR3 is TGTGCCTGTGACACCAGTGGGCGCTACGGGTACTGGGGACGCAACACCGATAAACTCATCTTT. Protein product: CACDTSGRYGYWGRNTDKLIF.

Turning to this clone: A far bigger clonotype differs at one base, so this is likely a read error. The same CDR3 can be traced to other DNA sequences in this sample. The V call is TRDV1, the J call TRDJ1, with 10 nucleotides matching TRDD3. Trimming removed 5 bases from V and 3 bases from J; junction bases left unmatched: 27. This CDR3 is built from 22 residues. Germline loops: CDR1 TSWWSYY, CDR2 QGS. The CDR3 protein is CALGKIRQGTFWGIPVADKLIF. DNA for the CDR3: TGTGCTCTTGGGAAAATCCGCCAAGGGACGTTTTGGGGGATACCTGTCGCCGATAAACTCATCTTT.

This clone occurred a few times. The chain joins TRDV1 to TRDJ1, with no clear D. CDR1 is TSWWSYY, CDR2 QGS, per germline. The CDR3 length is 15 residues. The V end lost 4 bases, the J end lost 4 bases, and 16 bases lay between the germline ends. The CDR3 DNA is TGTGCTCTTGGGGTTTCCCCCCAAGCCGTCGATAAACTCATCTTT. Amino acid sequence: CALGVSPQAVDKLIF.

This clone is categorized as medium-sized (0.01 to 0.1%). This sample includes further DNA sequences coding for the same CDR3. As DNA, the CDR3 is TGTGCCTGTGACACTTCCGCGTACTGGGGGATACGGGGAAGCTCCTGGGACACCCGACAGATGTTTTTC. This codes for CACDTSAYWGIRGSSWDTRQMFF. V gene TRDV2 combines with J gene TRDJ3; TRDD3 agrees at 13 bases. CDR3 length: 23 amino acids. Germline trimming cut 1 base from V and 0 bases from J; bases unmatched to any gene: 14. Looked up from germline, CDR1 is GEAIGNYY and CDR2 is EKD.

This clone showed up just once. One end of the junction is discordant with germline, which a read error may explain. The identical CDR3 is also encoded by other nucleotide sequences in the sample. V and J are TRDV1 and TRDJ1; tentatively, D is TRDD3 (7 bases). This CDR3 is built from 18 residues. In germline, CDR1 is TSWWSYY, CDR2 QGS. CDR3 DNA: TGTGCTCTTGGGGAAGATCCTACCCTACTGGGGTACACTGATAAACTCATCTTT. Its protein product is CALGEDPTLLGYTDKLIF.

The chain has TRDV1 and TRDJ1, with 9 bases matching TRDD3. This CDR3 has 22 amino acids. Unmatched junction bases numbered 23, after V lost 1 base and J lost 2 bases. Germline V gene data show CDR1 as TSWWSYY and CDR2 as QGS. CDR3 protein: CALGERSFRLTGGHRGTDKLIF. In nucleotides, the CDR3 is TGTGCTCTTGGGGAACGAAGCTTCCGTTTAACTGGGGGACACAGAGGTACCGATAAACTCATCTTT.

This clone was recorded a few times. The CDR3 spells CALSTSPSTGGYSRGTLNKLIF. The CDR3 DNA reads as TGTGCTCTGTCGACCTCGCCTTCTACTGGGGGATACTCTCGGGGGACCTTAAATAAACTCATCTTT. The chain carries TRDV1 and TRDJ1; TRDD3 matches at 12 bases. The CDR3 totals 22 residues. Germline V gene data show CDR1 as TSWWSYY and CDR2 as QGS. Germline trimming cut 9 bases from V and 6 bases from J; bases unmatched to any gene: 32.

The V and J genes are TRDV1 and TRDJ1; tentatively, D is TRDD2 or TRDD3 (6 bases each). The germline V and J ends were trimmed by 1 base and 0 bases, with 33 bases remaining between them. The germline CDR1 and CDR2 sequences are TSWWSYY and QGS. The CDR3 totals 23 residues. The DNA for the CDR3 is TGTGCTCTTGGGGAACGGGGATTCCTAAGGATGTACGCGTACATGGGGGACACCGATAAACTCATCTTT. This encodes CALGERGFLRMYAYMGDTDKLIF.

A word on this clone: One end of the junction does not line up with germline, which may come from a read error. The chain couples TRDV1 to TRDJ1, with 7 nucleotides matching TRDD3. The CDR3 consists of 20 residues. Germline V CDR1 and CDR2: TSWWSYY, QGS. The CDR3 DNA is TGTGCCTACTTCCCCTTCAATCAACGGGATACCCCCTGGTACACCGTTAAACTCATCTTT. It specifies CAYFPFNQRDTPWYTVKLIF.

This clone turned up a few times. The chain couples TRDV3 to TRDJ1, with 9 bases identical to TRDD3. CDR1 and CDR2 from the germline V gene are TVYSNPD and GDNSRS (reference sequence). The CDR3 runs 17 residues. V dropped 3 bases and J dropped 0; count of bases not matched to a gene: 14. The CDR3 DNA reads as TGTGCCTTATACCTCCCGGGGGGATACCGGTACACCGATAAACTCATCTTT. This codes for CALYLPGGYRYTDKLIF. Full variable domain (outside the CDR3, taken from reference TRDV3 and TRDJ1): CDKVTQSSPDQTVASGSEVVLLCTYDTVYSNPDLFWYRIRPDYSFQFVFYGDNSRSEGADFTQGRFSVKHILTQKAFHLVISPVRTEDSATYYCALYLPGGYRYTDKLIFGKGTRVTVEP.

For this clone: One base separates it from a far larger clone, so it is likely a read error. V and J are TRDV1 and TRDJ1, with D tentatively TRDD3 (6 bases). Trimming took 0 bases from V and 0 from J, leaving 29 bases between them. Germline values: CDR1 TSWWSYY, CDR2 QGS. The CDR3 length is 22 residues. The CDR3 coding sequence is TGTGCTCTTGGGGAACTGCCCTACCCTTACTGGCTGGGGCACGGGTACACCGATAAACTCATCTTT. Protein product: CALGELPYPYWLGHGYTDKLIF.

Of note for this clone: Other DNA sequences from this sample encode an identical CDR3 as well. The chain has TRDV1 and TRDJ1; 9 nucleotides line up with TRDD2. J lost 0 bases, V lost 5 bases, and 31 bases had no gene match. Germline V gene sequence: CDR1 TSWWSYY, CDR2 QGS. The CDR3 is 24 amino acids. The CDR3 coding sequence is TGTGCTCTTGGGAAACCCTTCCTACTCTGGCATAAGAAACCTCACCTCACCTACACCGATAAACTCATCTTT. Protein sequence: CALGKPFLLWHKKPHLTYTDKLIF.

The rearrangement links TRDV2 to TRDJ3; 9 bases are shared with TRDD3. V lost 0 bases and J lost 0; bases outside the gene matches: 5. Germline CDR1 is GEAIGNYY and CDR2 is EKD. The CDR3 has 19 amino acids. The CDR3 reads CACDTGNWGNSWDTRQMFF. The CDR3 DNA sequence: TGTGCCTGTGACACCGGAAACTGGGGGAACTCCTGGGACACCCGACAGATGTTTTTC.

This clone came up a few times. This sequence joins TRDV1 and TRDJ1; the match to TRDD3 covers 11 bases. The length of the CDR3 is 23 residues. Germline CDR1 is TSWWSYY and CDR2 is QGS. The junction had 23 bases not matched to a gene; V was cut back by 2 bases and J by 0 bases. This CDR3 is CALGENCPIPPYWGIRYTDKLIF. The CDR3 region has the DNA TGTGCTCTTGGGGAAAATTGTCCCATCCCTCCGTACTGGGGGATAAGGTACACCGATAAACTCATCTTT.

The rearrangement joins TRDV1 to TRDJ1, with 9 bases matching TRDD3. The length of the CDR3 is 22 residues. Trimming at V came to 2 bases and at J to 0 bases, leaving 22 bases not matched to a gene. CDR1 TSWWSYY and CDR2 QGS come from the germline V gene. In nucleotides, the CDR3 is TGTGCTCTTGGGGAATGGGCCCTGTACTGGGGGACACTCAGGGATTACACCGATAAACTCATCTTT. Residues: CALGEWALYWGTLRDYTDKLIF.

The chain combines TRDV1 with TRDJ1; 7 bases agree with TRDD2. V dropped 2 bases and J dropped 5; count of bases not matched to a gene: 17. The CDR3 is made up of 18 amino acids. The germline V gene encodes CDR1 TSWWSYY and CDR2 QGS. The DNA for the CDR3 is TGTGCTCTTGGGGAATCGATCGTTCCTACGGAGGATATTGATAAACTCATCTTT. As protein: CALGESIVPTEDIDKLIF.

The chain couples TRDV3 to TRDJ1, with 11 positions matching TRDD3. With 2 bases clipped from V and 0 bases from J, the junction kept 26 bases outside the gene matches. The germline gives CDR1 TVYSNPD, CDR2 GDNSRS (reference sequence). The CDR3 is 22 amino acids. Here the CDR3 reads CAFASPSFLHGGYALNTDKLIF. In DNA form, the CDR3 reads TGTGCCTTTGCTTCTCCAAGCTTCCTCCATGGGGGATACGCCCTAAACACCGATAAACTCATCTTT.

This chain connects TRAV29/DV5 to TRDJ1, with 8 bases aligning to TRDD3. V lost 0 bases to trimming and J lost 5 bases; unmatched junction nucleotides: 9. CDR3 size: 15 residues. Germline CDR1 and CDR2: NSMFDY and ISSIKDK. The CDR3 DNA sequence: TGTGCAGCAAGCGCGCTGGTGGGGGATCCTGATAAACTCATCTTT. Translation: CAASALVGDPDKLIF. Together with reference TRAV29/DV5 and TRDJ1, the CDR3 gives the full variable domain: DQQVKQNSPSLSVQEGRISILNCDYTNSMFDYFLWYKKYPAEGPTFLISISSIKDKNEDGRFTVFLNKSAKHLSLHIVPSQPGDSAVYFCAASALVGDPDKLIFGKGTRVTVEP.

This clone was observed a few times. This likely stems from a read error, as it lies one base from a far larger clone. The same CDR3 is also encoded by other DNA sequences in this sample. The chain is built from TRDV3 and TRDJ1; 7 bases line up with TRDD3. This CDR3 is built from 16 residues. The germline V gene has CDR1 TVYSNPD and CDR2 GDNSRS (reference sequence). J was trimmed by 1 base and V by 0 bases; bases with no gene match: 11. CDR3: CAFRGERWGTTDKLIF. The CDR3 coding sequence is TGTGCCTTTAGAGGTGAAAGGTGGGGGACCACCGATAAACTCATCTTT.

The chain has TRDV1 and TRDJ1, with 11 bases fitting TRDD3. V lost 0 bases, J lost 3 bases, and 21 bases stayed unmatched. This CDR3 is built from 22 residues. Germline values: CDR1 TSWWSYY, CDR2 QGS. The CDR3 loop reads CALGELGLHHYWGIIEADKLIF. CDR3 nucleotides: TGTGCTCTTGGGGAACTTGGGCTACACCATTACTGGGGGATAATTGAGGCCGATAAACTCATCTTT.

Note on this clone: With a much larger clone just one base away, this may be a read error. The sample holds other DNA sequences that translate to the same CDR3. This rearrangement joins TRDV1 to TRDJ1; a weak D match, TRDD2 (7 bases). The length of the CDR3 is 23 residues. Germline V gene sequence: CDR1 TSWWSYY, CDR2 QGS. Trimming removed 2 bases at V and 0 bases at J, with 34 bases between. DNA of the CDR3: TGTGCTCTTGGGGAAACCCAAATCTTCCTATTGGGGCCCTTGGGGGGCTACACCGATAAACTCATCTTT. Its protein is CALGETQIFLLGPLGGYTDKLIF.

In this sample, this clone is medium-sized. The chain combines TRDV1 with TRDJ1, with TRDD3 matching over 8 bases. CDR1 is TSWWSYY and CDR2 is QGS in the germline V gene. With V trimmed by 3 bases and J by 0 bases, 24 bases remained unmatched. This CDR3 comprises 22 residues. CDR3 amino acids: CALGDPRHLFRDWGAYTDKLIF. The CDR3 nucleotides are TGTGCTCTTGGGGACCCCAGGCACCTATTCCGGGACTGGGGGGCATACACCGATAAACTCATCTTT.

By frequency in the sample, this clone is medium-sized. V and J are TRDV1 and TRDJ1; the D gene could be TRDD2 or TRDD3 (7 bases each). V shed 4 bases and J shed 0 bases, with 33 bases lying between them. This CDR3 is 22 amino acids long. The germline gives CDR1 TSWWSYY, CDR2 QGS. CDR3 coding DNA: TGTGCTCTTGGGGCGCCATTCCTACGAGAGACGTACTGGGGATTTTACACCGATAAACTCATCTTT. Encoded protein: CALGAPFLRETYWGFYTDKLIF.

The chain is built from TRDV1 and TRDJ1; 13 bases fit TRDD3. V dropped 1 base and J dropped 5; count of bases not matched to a gene: 22. Germline V lookup: CDR1 TSWWSYY, CDR2 QGS. This CDR3 is 22 amino acids long. As DNA, the CDR3 is TGTGCTCTTGGGGAACCCCTTTCCGTACTGGGGGATACGCGTATCGCGATGGATAAACTCATCTTT. Protein: CALGEPLSVLGDTRIAMDKLIF.